This T cell receptor (beta chain) was sequenced during a study of T cell clonality in common variable immunodeficiency. Only in-frame clones appear in the TCRdb table, and some are missing; sequencing was by immunoSEQ multiplex PCR. This sample comprises tens of thousands of clones, none seen once only. This CDR3 is 13 amino acids long. The V end lost 8 bases, the J end lost 5 bases, and 13 bases lay between the germline ends. Germline loops: CDR1 LNHDA, CDR2 SQIVND (reference sequence). This clone has at least ten counts. Read coverage stops 3 residues before the CDR3 terminus; the germline J gene supplies the remainder.

The chain employs TRBV19 and TRBJ1-5, with D possibly matching TRBD1 (6 bases). Material for sequencing was peripheral blood mononuclear cells. The receptor was derived from a person aged 18 to 70 in good health. CDR3: CASSIRGDQPQHF. The part of the CDR3 DNA that was read is TGTGCCAGTTCAATCAGGGGAGATCAGCCC.